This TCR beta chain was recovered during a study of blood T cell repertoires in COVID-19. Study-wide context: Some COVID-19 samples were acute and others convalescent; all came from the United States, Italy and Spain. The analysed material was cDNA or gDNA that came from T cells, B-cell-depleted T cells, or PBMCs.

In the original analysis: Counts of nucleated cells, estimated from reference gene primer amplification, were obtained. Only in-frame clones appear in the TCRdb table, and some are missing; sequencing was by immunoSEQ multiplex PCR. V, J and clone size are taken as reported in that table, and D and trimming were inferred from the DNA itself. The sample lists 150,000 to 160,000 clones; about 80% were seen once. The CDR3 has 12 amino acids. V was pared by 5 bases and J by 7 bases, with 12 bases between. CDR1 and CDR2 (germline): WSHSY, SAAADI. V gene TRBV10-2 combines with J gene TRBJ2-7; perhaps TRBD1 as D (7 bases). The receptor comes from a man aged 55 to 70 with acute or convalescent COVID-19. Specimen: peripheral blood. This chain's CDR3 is CASSPTGREQYF. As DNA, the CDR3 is TGCGCCAGCAGTCCGACAGGGAGGGAGCAGTACTTC.